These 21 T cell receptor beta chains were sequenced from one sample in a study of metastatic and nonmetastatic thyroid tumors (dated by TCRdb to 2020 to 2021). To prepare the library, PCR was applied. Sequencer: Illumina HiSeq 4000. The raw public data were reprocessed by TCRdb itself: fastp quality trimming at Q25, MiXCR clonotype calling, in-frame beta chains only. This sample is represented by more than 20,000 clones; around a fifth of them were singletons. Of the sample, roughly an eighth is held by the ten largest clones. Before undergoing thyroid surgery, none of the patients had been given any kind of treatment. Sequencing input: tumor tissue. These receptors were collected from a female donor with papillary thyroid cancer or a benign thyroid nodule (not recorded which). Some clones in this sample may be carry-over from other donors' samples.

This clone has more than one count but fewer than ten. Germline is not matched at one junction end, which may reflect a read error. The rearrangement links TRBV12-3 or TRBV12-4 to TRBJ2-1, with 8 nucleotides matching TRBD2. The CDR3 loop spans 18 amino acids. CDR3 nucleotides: TGTACCAGCAGGCGACTAGCGTGGTTGTTTCGCTCCTACAATGAGCAGTTCTTC. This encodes CTSRRLAWLFRSYNEQFF.

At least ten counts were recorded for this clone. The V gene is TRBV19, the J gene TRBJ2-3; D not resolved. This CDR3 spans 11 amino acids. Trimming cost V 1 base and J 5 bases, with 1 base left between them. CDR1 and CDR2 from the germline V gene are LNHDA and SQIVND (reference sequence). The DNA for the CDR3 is TGTGCCAGTAGTATAGGAGATACGCAGTATTTT. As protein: CASSIGDTQYF.

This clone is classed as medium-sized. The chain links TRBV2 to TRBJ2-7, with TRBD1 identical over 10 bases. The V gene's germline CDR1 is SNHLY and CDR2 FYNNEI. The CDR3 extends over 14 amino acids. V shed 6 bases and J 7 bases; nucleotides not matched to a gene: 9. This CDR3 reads CASSGTGVLGEQYF. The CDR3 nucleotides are TGTGCCAGCAGCGGGACAGGGGTTCTGGGGGAGCAGTACTTC.

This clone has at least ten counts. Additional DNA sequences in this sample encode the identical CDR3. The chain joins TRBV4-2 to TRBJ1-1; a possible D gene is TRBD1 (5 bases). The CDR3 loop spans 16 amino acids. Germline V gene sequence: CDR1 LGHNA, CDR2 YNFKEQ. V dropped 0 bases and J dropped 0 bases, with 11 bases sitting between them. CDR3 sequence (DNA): TGTGCCAGCAGCCAAGACCCGGGGGGAATGAACACTGAAGCTTTCTTT. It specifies CASSQDPGGMNTEAFF.

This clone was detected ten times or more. In DNA form, the CDR3 reads TGTGCCAGCAGTGTGGGGTACGATCAGCCCCAGCATTTT. As protein: CASSVGYDQPQHF. V usage is TRBV2 and J usage is TRBJ1-5; D gene unclear. The germline V gene encodes CDR1 SNHLY and CDR2 FYNNEI. The CDR3 consists of 13 residues. The V end was cut by 4 bases, the J end by 5 bases, with 9 bases between.

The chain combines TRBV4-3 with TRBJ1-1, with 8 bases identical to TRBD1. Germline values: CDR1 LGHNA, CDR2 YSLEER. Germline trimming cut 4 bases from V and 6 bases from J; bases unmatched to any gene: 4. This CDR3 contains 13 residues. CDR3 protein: CASSRTGGAEAFF. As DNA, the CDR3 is TGCGCCAGCAGCCGAACAGGGGGAGCTGAAGCTTTCTTT.

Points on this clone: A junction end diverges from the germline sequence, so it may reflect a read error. The CDR3 DNA reads as TGTGCCAGCAGCCCCCAGAGCTCCTACGAGCAGTGCTTC. It specifies CASSPQSSYEQCF. The chain couples TRBV7-8 to TRBJ2-7; no reliable D call. The CDR3 sequence is 13 residues long. The germline gives CDR1 SGHVS, CDR2 FQNEAQ.

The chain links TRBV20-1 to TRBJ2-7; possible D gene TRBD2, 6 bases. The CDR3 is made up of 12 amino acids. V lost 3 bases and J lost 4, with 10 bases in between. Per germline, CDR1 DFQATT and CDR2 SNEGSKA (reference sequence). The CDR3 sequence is CSASGGGYEQYF. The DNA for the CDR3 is TGCAGTGCTAGCGGGGGTGGGTACGAGCAGTACTTC.

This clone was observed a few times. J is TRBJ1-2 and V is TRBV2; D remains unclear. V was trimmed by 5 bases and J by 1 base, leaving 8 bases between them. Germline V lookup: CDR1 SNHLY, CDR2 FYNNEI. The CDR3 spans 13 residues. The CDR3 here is CASSSDINYGYTF. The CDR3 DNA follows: TGTGCCAGCAGTTCAGACATTAACTATGGCTACACCTTC.

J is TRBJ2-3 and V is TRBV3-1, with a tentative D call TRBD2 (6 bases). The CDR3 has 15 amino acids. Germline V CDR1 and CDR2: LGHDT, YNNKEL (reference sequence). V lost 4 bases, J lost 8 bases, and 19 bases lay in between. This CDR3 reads CASSLPGGPQGTQYF. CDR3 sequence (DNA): TGTGCCAGCAGCCTGCCCGGAGGGCCTCAGGGTACGCAGTATTTT.

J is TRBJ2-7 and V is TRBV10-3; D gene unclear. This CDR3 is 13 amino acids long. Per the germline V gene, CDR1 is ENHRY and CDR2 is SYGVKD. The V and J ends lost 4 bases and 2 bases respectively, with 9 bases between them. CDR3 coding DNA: TGTGCCATCAGTGTGAGTTCCCCCTACGAGCAGTACTTC. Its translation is CAISVSSPYEQYF.

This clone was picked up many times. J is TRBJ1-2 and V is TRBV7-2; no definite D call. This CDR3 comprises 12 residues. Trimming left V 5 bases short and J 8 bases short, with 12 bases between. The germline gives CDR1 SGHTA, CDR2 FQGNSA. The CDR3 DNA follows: TGTGCCAGCAGCCCACCCCCCCGGGGCTACACCTTC. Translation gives CASSPPPRGYTF.

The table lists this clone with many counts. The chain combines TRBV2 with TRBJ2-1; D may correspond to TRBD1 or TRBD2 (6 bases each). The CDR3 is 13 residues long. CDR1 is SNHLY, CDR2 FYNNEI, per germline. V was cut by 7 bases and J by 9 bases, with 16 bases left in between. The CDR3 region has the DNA TGTGCCAGCAAAACCAGCAGGGGAGGTGAGCAGTTCTTC. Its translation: CASKTSRGGEQFF.

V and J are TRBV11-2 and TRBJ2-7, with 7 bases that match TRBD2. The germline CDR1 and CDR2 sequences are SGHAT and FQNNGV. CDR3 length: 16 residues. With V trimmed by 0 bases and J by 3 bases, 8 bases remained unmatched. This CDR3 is CASSLDLALADYEQYF. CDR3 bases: TGTGCCAGCAGCTTAGATCTCGCGCTAGCGGACTACGAGCAGTACTTC.

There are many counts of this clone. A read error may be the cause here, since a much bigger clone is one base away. The CDR3 spells CSARDSKAGPDEQYF. The CDR3 DNA reads TGCAGTGCTAGAGATAGCAAAGCGGGGCCCGACGAGCAGTACTTC. The chain joins TRBV20-1 to TRBJ2-7; 7 bases are shared with TRBD2. V was pared by 0 bases and J by 5 bases, with 10 bases of the junction left unmatched. The CDR3 sequence is 15 residues long. Germline CDR1 DFQATT, CDR2 SNEGSKA (reference sequence).

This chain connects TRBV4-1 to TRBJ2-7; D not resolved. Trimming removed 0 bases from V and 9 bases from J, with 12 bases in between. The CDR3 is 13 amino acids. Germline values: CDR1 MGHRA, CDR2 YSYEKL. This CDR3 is CASSQDRYGLQYF. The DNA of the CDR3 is TGCGCCAGCAGCCAAGATCGGTACGGGTTGCAGTACTTC.

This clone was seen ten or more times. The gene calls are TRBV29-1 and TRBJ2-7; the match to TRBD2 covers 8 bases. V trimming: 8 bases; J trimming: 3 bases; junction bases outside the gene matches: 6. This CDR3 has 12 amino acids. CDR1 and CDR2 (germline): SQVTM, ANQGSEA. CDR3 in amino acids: CSIREGRYEQYF. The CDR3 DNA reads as TGCAGCATACGGGAGGGCCGCTACGAGCAGTACTTC.

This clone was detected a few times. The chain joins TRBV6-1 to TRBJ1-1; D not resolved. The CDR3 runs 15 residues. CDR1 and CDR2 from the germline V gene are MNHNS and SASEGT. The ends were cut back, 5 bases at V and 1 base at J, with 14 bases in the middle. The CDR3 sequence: CASSSKSTTNTEAFF. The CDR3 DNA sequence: TGTGCCAGCAGTTCCAAGTCGACGACGAACACTGAAGCTTTCTTT.

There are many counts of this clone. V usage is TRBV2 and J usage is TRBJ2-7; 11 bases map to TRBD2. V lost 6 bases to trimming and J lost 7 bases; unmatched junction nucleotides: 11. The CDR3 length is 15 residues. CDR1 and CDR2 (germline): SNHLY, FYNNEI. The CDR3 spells CASRAILAGDHEQYF. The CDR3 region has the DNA TGTGCCAGCAGAGCCATACTAGCGGGAGACCATGAGCAGTACTTC.

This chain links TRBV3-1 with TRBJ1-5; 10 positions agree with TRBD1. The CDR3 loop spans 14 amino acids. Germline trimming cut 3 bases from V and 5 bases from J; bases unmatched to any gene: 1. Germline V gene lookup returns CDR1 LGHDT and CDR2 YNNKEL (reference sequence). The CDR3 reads CASSQTGGYQPQHF. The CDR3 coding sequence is TGTGCCAGCAGCCAGACAGGGGGCTATCAGCCCCAGCATTTT. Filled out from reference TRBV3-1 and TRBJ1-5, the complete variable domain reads DTAVSQTPKYLVTQMGNDKSIKCEQNLGHDTMYWYKQDSKKFLKIMFSYNNKELIINETVPNRFSPKSPDKAHLNLHINSLELGDSAVYFCASSQTGGYQPQHFGDGTRLSIL.

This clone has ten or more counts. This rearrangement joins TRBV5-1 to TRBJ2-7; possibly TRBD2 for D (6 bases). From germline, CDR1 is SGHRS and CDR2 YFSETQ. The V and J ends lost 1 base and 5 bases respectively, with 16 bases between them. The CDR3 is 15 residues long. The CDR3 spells CASSLLVRGSNEQYF. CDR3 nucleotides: TGCGCCAGCAGCTTGCTGGTTCGGGGGAGTAACGAGCAGTACTTC.